These T cell receptor beta chains were read from a single sample in a study of blood T cell repertoires in COVID-19. The assay was immunoSEQ multiplex PCR, and TCRdb's table has in-frame clones only and misses some. The top ten clones hold roughly 11% of a sample with about 230,000 clones, more than 75% of them seen once. The sequencing sample was made of peripheral blood. These receptors were taken from a man aged 50-60 years with COVID-19, enrolled during active disease. Both conserved end residues are part of each CDR3. Fields, in order: clone size, V gene, CDR3 length, J gene, D gene, CDR3 DNA, CDR3 protein. A D gene is named only where the DNA matches it firmly. The listing skips clone size in some rows; elsewhere it reads once, few, many or a size class.

abundance: .
v_gene: TRBV5-4
len: 15
j_gene: TRBJ2-7
d_gene: .
CDR3nt: TGTGCCAGCAGCTCACAGGGGAGGTCCTCTTACGAGCAGTACTTC
CDR3aa: CASSSQGRSSYEQYF

abundance: .
v_gene: TRBV6-6
len: 16
j_gene: TRBJ1-5
d_gene: .
CDR3nt: TGTGCCAGCAGTTACGTGTCGGGGGTAGGCAATCAGCCCCAGCATTTT
CDR3aa: CASSYVSGVGNQPQHF

abundance: .
v_gene: TRBV18
len: 14
j_gene: TRBJ1-5
d_gene: .
CDR3nt: TGTGCCAGCTCACCACAGGGAGACTATCAGCCCCAGCATTTT
CDR3aa: CASSPQGDYQPQHF

abundance: .
v_gene: TRBV20-1
len: 16
j_gene: TRBJ2-5
d_gene: .
CDR3nt: TGCAGTGCTAGTTGGATGGGGGCGGCCGGACAAGAGACCCAGTACTTC
CDR3aa: CSASWMGAAGQETQYF

abundance: .
v_gene: TRBV28
len: 13
j_gene: TRBJ2-7
d_gene: .
CDR3nt: TGTGCCAGCAGCTCAACTCCCGACTACGAGCAGTACTTC
CDR3aa: CASSSTPDYEQYF

abundance: .
v_gene: TRBV25-1
len: 15
j_gene: TRBJ2-2
d_gene: TRBD1
CDR3nt: TGTGCCAGCAGTTGGACAGGGGGAATCACCGGGGAGCTGTTTTTT
CDR3aa: CASSWTGGITGELFF

abundance: few
v_gene: TRBV2
len: 16
j_gene: TRBJ2-5
d_gene: TRBD2
CDR3nt: TGTGCCAGCAGTGAAATCTCGCGGGGGGCCCAAGAGACCCAGTACTTC
CDR3aa: CASSEISRGAQETQYF

abundance: .
v_gene: TRBV28
len: 14
j_gene: TRBJ1-1
d_gene: .
CDR3nt: TGTGCCAGCAGTTTATATCCGGGGGACACTGAAGCTTTCTTT
CDR3aa: CASSLYPGDTEAFF

abundance: few
v_gene: TRBV24-1
len: 14
j_gene: TRBJ2-2
d_gene: TRBD2
CDR3nt: TGTGCCACCAGTGAGCCGGGACTAGATTCGGAGCTGTTTTTT
CDR3aa: CATSEPGLDSELFF

abundance: .
v_gene: TRBV13
len: 13
j_gene: TRBJ1-1
d_gene: TRBD1
CDR3nt: TGTGCCAGCAGCTCGGACAGGGGGTATGGAGCTTTCTTT
CDR3aa: CASSSDRGYGAFF

abundance: once
v_gene: TRBV28
len: 14
j_gene: TRBJ1-6
d_gene: .
CDR3nt: TGTGCCAGCAGGTCAGGTTACTATAATTCACCCCTCCACTTT
CDR3aa: CASRSGYYNSPLHF

abundance: .
v_gene: TRBV28
len: 16
j_gene: TRBJ1-4
d_gene: TRBD1
CDR3nt: TGTGCCAGCAGTTTCCGACAGGGGGCAACTAATGAAAAACTGTTTTTT
CDR3aa: CASSFRQGATNEKLFF

abundance: .
v_gene: TRBV3-1/TRBV3-2
len: 15
j_gene: TRBJ2-7
d_gene: TRBD2
CDR3nt: TGTGCCAGCAGCCAGGGACTAGTTCTTAGCTACGAGCAGTACTTC
CDR3aa: CASSQGLVLSYEQYF

abundance: few
v_gene: TRBV5-4
len: 16
j_gene: TRBJ2-3
d_gene: .
CDR3nt: TGTGCCAGCAGCTTGATCGTCGGAGGGAGCACAGATACGCAGTATTTT
CDR3aa: CASSLIVGGSTDTQYF

abundance: .
v_gene: TRBV7-2
len: 15
j_gene: TRBJ2-1
d_gene: TRBD1
CDR3nt: TGTGCCAGCAGCGCGGGACAGGGTCCCCAATTTGAGCAGTTCTTC
CDR3aa: CASSAGQGPQFEQFF

abundance: .
v_gene: TRBV6-2/TRBV6-3
len: 13
j_gene: TRBJ1-5
d_gene: .
CDR3nt: TGTGCCAGCAGTTTTTCAGTCAATCAGCCCCAGCATTTT
CDR3aa: CASSFSVNQPQHF

abundance: .
v_gene: TRBV4-2
len: 17
j_gene: TRBJ1-4
d_gene: .
CDR3nt: TGTGCCAGCAGCCAAGAAGCCAAGCGTGGCAGAACCGAAAAACTGTTTTTT
CDR3aa: CASSQEAKRGRTEKLFF

abundance: .
v_gene: TRBV3-1/TRBV3-2
len: 14
j_gene: TRBJ2-3
d_gene: TRBD1
CDR3nt: TGTGCCAGCAGTTGGACAGGGGGCAGGGATACGCAGTATTTT
CDR3aa: CASSWTGGRDTQYF

abundance: .
v_gene: TRBV15
len: 13
j_gene: TRBJ2-7
d_gene: .
CDR3nt: TGTGCCACCAGCAGAGATCCAGTCTACGAGCAGTACTTC
CDR3aa: CATSRDPVYEQYF

abundance: .
v_gene: TRBV4-1
len: 15
j_gene: TRBJ1-1
d_gene: .
CDR3nt: TGCGCCAGCAGCCGCCAGATCAGGGTTGATACTGAAGCTTTCTTT
CDR3aa: CASSRQIRVDTEAFF

abundance: once
v_gene: TRBV18
len: 17
j_gene: TRBJ1-3
d_gene: TRBD1
CDR3nt: TGTGCCAGCTCACCGGGAGAGACAGGGGGATCTGGAAACACCATATATTTT
CDR3aa: CASSPGETGGSGNTIYF

abundance: .
v_gene: TRBV5-6
len: 15
j_gene: TRBJ2-7
d_gene: TRBD2
CDR3nt: TGTGCCAGCAGCTACGGGACTAGCGGGGGCTACGAGCAGTACTTC
CDR3aa: CASSYGTSGGYEQYF

abundance: .
v_gene: TRBV5-1
len: 16
j_gene: TRBJ1-3
d_gene: .
CDR3nt: TGCGCCAGCAGCTTGGGCAGGGTCTCCTCTGGAAACACCATATATTTT
CDR3aa: CASSLGRVSSGNTIYF

abundance: .
v_gene: TRBV6-5
len: 16
j_gene: TRBJ2-2
d_gene: .
CDR3nt: TGTGCCAGCAGTTCCTCCGGGAACCCGGCGACCGGGGAGCTGTTTTTT
CDR3aa: CASSSSGNPATGELFF

abundance: .
v_gene: TRBV4-1
len: 13
j_gene: TRBJ1-4
d_gene: .
CDR3nt: TGCGCCAGCAGCCTACAGGGTTCTGAAAAACTGTTTTTT
CDR3aa: CASSLQGSEKLFF

abundance: .
v_gene: TRBV5-3
len: 17
j_gene: TRBJ1-4
d_gene: TRBD1
CDR3nt: TGTGCCAGAAGCTGGACAGGGGGCGCGTTGGGTAATGAAAAACTGTTTTTT
CDR3aa: CARSWTGGALGNEKLFF

abundance: .
v_gene: TRBV6-6
len: 15
j_gene: TRBJ2-2
d_gene: TRBD2
CDR3nt: TGTGCCAGCAGTCGCCGAGGGGCGGGGGTGGAGGAGCTGTTTTTT
CDR3aa: CASSRRGAGVEELFF

abundance: .
v_gene: TRBV18
len: 15
j_gene: TRBJ1-5
d_gene: .
CDR3nt: TGTGCCAGCTCACCATCAGCGGTTAACAATCAGCCCCAGCATTTT
CDR3aa: CASSPSAVNNQPQHF

abundance: .
v_gene: TRBV11-2
len: 15
j_gene: TRBJ2-7
d_gene: TRBD1
CDR3nt: TGTGCCAGCAGCTCGTCCGGGACAGGGGTCTACGAGCAGTACTTC
CDR3aa: CASSSSGTGVYEQYF

abundance: .
v_gene: TRBV4-3
len: 14
j_gene: TRBJ2-5
d_gene: .
CDR3nt: TGCGCCAGCAGCCCGAGTGCGTACCAAGAGACCCAGTACTTC
CDR3aa: CASSPSAYQETQYF

abundance: .
v_gene: TRBV5-6
len: 12
j_gene: TRBJ1-2
d_gene: .
CDR3nt: TGTGCCAGCAGAGGAGGCGCCTATGGCTACACCTTC
CDR3aa: CASRGGAYGYTF

abundance: .
v_gene: TRBV5-4
len: 15
j_gene: TRBJ2-7
d_gene: .
CDR3nt: TGTGCCAGCAGCTTCGGGACACACGAGGAGTACGAGCAGTACTTC
CDR3aa: CASSFGTHEEYEQYF

abundance: few
v_gene: TRBV24-1
len: 15
j_gene: TRBJ2-1
d_gene: TRBD1
CDR3nt: TGTGCCACCAGTGACCCGGGACAGGGGTACAATGAGCAGTTCTTC
CDR3aa: CATSDPGQGYNEQFF

abundance: .
v_gene: TRBV21-1
len: 16
j_gene: TRBJ1-3
d_gene: .
CDR3nt: TGTGCCAGCAGCAAAGGACAGTTCATACCTGGAAACAGGATATATTTT
CDR3aa: CASSKGQFIPGNRIYF

abundance: .
v_gene: TRBV9
len: 15
j_gene: TRBJ2-1
d_gene: TRBD2
CDR3nt: TGTGCCAGCAGCGTAATGGCTAGCGGGGGCGATGAGCAGTTCTTC
CDR3aa: CASSVMASGGDEQFF

abundance: .
v_gene: TRBV6-6
len: 15
j_gene: TRBJ2-3
d_gene: TRBD2
CDR3nt: TGTGCCAGCAGGGGCGGCGGGGGGACCACAGATACGCAGTATTTT
CDR3aa: CASRGGGGTTDTQYF

abundance: .
v_gene: TRBV27
len: 17
j_gene: TRBJ2-6
d_gene: TRBD1
CDR3nt: TGTGCCAGCAGAGGGACAGGACCCTCTTATGGGGCCAACGTCCTGACTTTC
CDR3aa: CASRGTGPSYGANVLTF

abundance: .
v_gene: TRBV19
len: 16
j_gene: TRBJ2-6
d_gene: .
CDR3nt: TGTGCCAGTGGACATGGACAGAGCTCTGGGGCCAACGTCCTGACTTTC
CDR3aa: CASGHGQSSGANVLTF

abundance: .
v_gene: TRBV19
len: 14
j_gene: TRBJ2-5
d_gene: TRBD1
CDR3nt: TGTGCCAGTAGTCCCGACAGGGGGAGTAAGACCCAGTACTTC
CDR3aa: CASSPDRGSKTQYF

abundance: .
v_gene: TRBV6-2/TRBV6-3
len: 18
j_gene: TRBJ1-6
d_gene: TRBD1
CDR3nt: TGTGCCAGCAGTTGGGGACAGGGAGTTCGAAAATATAATTCACCCCTCCACTTT
CDR3aa: CASSWGQGVRKYNSPLHF

abundance: .
v_gene: TRBV25-1
len: 14
j_gene: TRBJ1-2
d_gene: TRBD1
CDR3nt: TGTGCCAGCAGTGACGGACAGGGGGTCTATGGCTACACCTTC
CDR3aa: CASSDGQGVYGYTF

abundance: .
v_gene: TRBV19
len: 16
j_gene: TRBJ2-2
d_gene: TRBD2
CDR3nt: TGTGCCACAGGCCCCCTGTTAGCGGGGGGGACCGGGGAGCTGTTTTTT
CDR3aa: CATGPLLAGGTGELFF

abundance: .
v_gene: TRBV7-2
len: 15
j_gene: TRBJ2-7
d_gene: .
CDR3nt: TGTGCCAGCAGCTTTCAGGGGATAGGCTCCTACGAGCAGTACTTC
CDR3aa: CASSFQGIGSYEQYF

abundance: .
v_gene: TRBV7-9
len: 12
j_gene: TRBJ1-2
d_gene: .
CDR3nt: TGTGCCAGCAGCTCCTCGGTCTATGGCTACACCTTC
CDR3aa: CASSSSVYGYTF

abundance: few
v_gene: TRBV6-5
len: 16
j_gene: TRBJ1-3
d_gene: .
CDR3nt: TGTGCCAGCAGTTACTCGATGACAGGTCTTGGAAACACCATATATTTT
CDR3aa: CASSYSMTGLGNTIYF

abundance: .
v_gene: TRBV7-9
len: 17
j_gene: TRBJ2-6
d_gene: .
CDR3nt: TGTGCCAGCAGATCCCCCCGGGGGGCACATGGGGCCAACGTCCTGACTTTC
CDR3aa: CASRSPRGAHGANVLTF

abundance: .
v_gene: TRBV4-1
len: 18
j_gene: TRBJ2-7
d_gene: TRBD2
CDR3nt: TGCGCCAGCAGCCAATTCCCTCCAACCAGCGGGAGGGCCGGCGAGCAGTACTTC
CDR3aa: CASSQFPPTSGRAGEQYF

abundance: few
v_gene: TRBV11-3
len: 14
j_gene: TRBJ1-1
d_gene: TRBD1
CDR3nt: TGTGCCAGCAGCTTGACAGGGGGGTACACTGAAGCTTTCTTT
CDR3aa: CASSLTGGYTEAFF

abundance: .
v_gene: TRBV4-3
len: 16
j_gene: TRBJ2-3
d_gene: TRBD2
CDR3nt: TGCGCCAGCAGCCAAACTAGCGATGGGACCACAGATACGCAGTATTTT
CDR3aa: CASSQTSDGTTDTQYF

abundance: .
v_gene: TRBV21-1
len: 21
j_gene: TRBJ2-7
d_gene: .
CDR3nt: TGTGCCAGCAGCCCTCAAAGAGATCCGGGACAGGGCCCCATAGGTTCCTACGAGCAGTACTTC
CDR3aa: CASSPQRDPGQGPIGSYEQYF

abundance: .
v_gene: TRBV2
len: 17
j_gene: TRBJ2-1
d_gene: TRBD2
CDR3nt: TGTGCCAGCATCTTCGACGGCGGGAGTCGTTCCTACAATGAGCAGTTCTTC
CDR3aa: CASIFDGGSRSYNEQFF

abundance: .
v_gene: TRBV20-1
len: 16
j_gene: TRBJ2-4
d_gene: .
CDR3nt: TGCAGTGCTAGTACCTCCGGGAGCGGGGCCAAAAACATTCAGTACTTC
CDR3aa: CSASTSGSGAKNIQYF

abundance: .
v_gene: TRBV3-1/TRBV3-2
len: 17
j_gene: TRBJ2-5
d_gene: TRBD2
CDR3nt: TGTGCCAGCAGCCAAGACCGTCTAGCGGGAGTAGAAGAGACCCAGTACTTC
CDR3aa: CASSQDRLAGVEETQYF

abundance: .
v_gene: TRBV27
len: 14
j_gene: TRBJ2-7
d_gene: TRBD1
CDR3nt: TGTGCCAGCAGTTATACAGGGGAAACCTACGAGCAGTACTTC
CDR3aa: CASSYTGETYEQYF

abundance: .
v_gene: TRBV5-5
len: 15
j_gene: TRBJ2-7
d_gene: .
CDR3nt: TGTGCCAGCAGCCCTATTAAGCCGTACGGGAACGAGCAGTACTTC
CDR3aa: CASSPIKPYGNEQYF

abundance: .
v_gene: TRBV7-9
len: 12
j_gene: TRBJ1-2
d_gene: .
CDR3nt: TGTGCCAGCAGCTTAACAGGGAACGGCTACACCTTC
CDR3aa: CASSLTGNGYTF

abundance: .
v_gene: TRBV19
len: 14
j_gene: TRBJ2-7
d_gene: .
CDR3nt: TGTGCCAGTAGCCAGACAGGTACCTCCTACGAGCAGTACTTC
CDR3aa: CASSQTGTSYEQYF

abundance: .
v_gene: TRBV9
len: 14
j_gene: TRBJ2-5
d_gene: TRBD1
CDR3nt: TGTGCCAGCAGCGTAGAGGGGGCTTCAGAGACCCAGTACTTC
CDR3aa: CASSVEGASETQYF

abundance: .
v_gene: TRBV3-1/TRBV3-2
len: 13
j_gene: TRBJ1-2
d_gene: .
CDR3nt: TGTGCCAGCAGCCAAGAAAACAGCTATGGCTACACCTTC
CDR3aa: CASSQENSYGYTF

abundance: .
v_gene: TRBV14
len: 21
j_gene: TRBJ2-4
d_gene: TRBD2
CDR3nt: TGTGCCAGCAGCCCCCTTCGACCGGGACTAGCGGGGGGTTTAGGCAAAAACATTCAGTACTTC
CDR3aa: CASSPLRPGLAGGLGKNIQYF